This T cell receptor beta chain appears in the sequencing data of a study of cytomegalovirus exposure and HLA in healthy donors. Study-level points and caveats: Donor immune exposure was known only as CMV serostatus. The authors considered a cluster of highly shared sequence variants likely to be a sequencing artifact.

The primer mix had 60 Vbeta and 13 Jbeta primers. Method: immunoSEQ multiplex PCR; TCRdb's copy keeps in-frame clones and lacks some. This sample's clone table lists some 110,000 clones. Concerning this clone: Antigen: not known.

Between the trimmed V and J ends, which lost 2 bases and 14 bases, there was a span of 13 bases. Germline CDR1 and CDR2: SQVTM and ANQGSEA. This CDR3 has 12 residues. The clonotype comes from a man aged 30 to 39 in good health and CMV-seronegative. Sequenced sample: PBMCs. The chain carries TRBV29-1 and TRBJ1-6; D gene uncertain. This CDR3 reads CSVEFFEEALHF. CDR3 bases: TGCAGCGTTGAATTTTTCGAAGAGGCCCTCCACTTT.